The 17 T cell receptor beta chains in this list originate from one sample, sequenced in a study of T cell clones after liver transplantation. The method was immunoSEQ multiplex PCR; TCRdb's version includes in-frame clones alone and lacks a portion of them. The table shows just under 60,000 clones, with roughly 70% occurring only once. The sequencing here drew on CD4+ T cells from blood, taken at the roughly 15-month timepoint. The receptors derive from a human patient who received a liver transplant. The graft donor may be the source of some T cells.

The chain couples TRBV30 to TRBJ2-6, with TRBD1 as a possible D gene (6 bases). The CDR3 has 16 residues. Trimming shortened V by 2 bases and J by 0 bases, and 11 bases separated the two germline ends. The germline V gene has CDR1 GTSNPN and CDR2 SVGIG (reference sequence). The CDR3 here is CAWSPTGSSGANVLTF. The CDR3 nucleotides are TGTGCCTGGAGTCCGACAGGAAGCTCTGGGGCCAACGTCCTGACTTTC.

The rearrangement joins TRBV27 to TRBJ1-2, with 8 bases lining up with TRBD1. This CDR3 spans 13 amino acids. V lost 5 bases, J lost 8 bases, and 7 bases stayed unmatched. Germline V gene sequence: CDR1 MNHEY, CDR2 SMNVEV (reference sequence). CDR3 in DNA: TGTGCCAGCAGTCCAAGGACAGGGACGGGCTACACCTTC. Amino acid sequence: CASSPRTGTGYTF.

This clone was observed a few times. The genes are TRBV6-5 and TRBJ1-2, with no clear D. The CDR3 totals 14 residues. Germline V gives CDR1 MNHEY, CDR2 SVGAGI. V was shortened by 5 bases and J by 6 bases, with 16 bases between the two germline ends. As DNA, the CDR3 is TGTGCCAGCAGTCTTACAGAGAGAAAAGATGGCTACACCTTC. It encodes CASSLTERKDGYTF.

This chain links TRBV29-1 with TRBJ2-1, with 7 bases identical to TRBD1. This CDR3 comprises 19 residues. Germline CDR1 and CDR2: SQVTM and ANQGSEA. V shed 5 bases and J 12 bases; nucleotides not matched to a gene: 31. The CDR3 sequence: CSVSPGQQERTMSPNAQFF. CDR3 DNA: TGCAGCGTTTCCCCGGGACAGCAAGAAAGGACAATGAGTCCCAACGCGCAGTTCTTC.

The CDR3: CASSLDPTSALHF. CDR3 in DNA: TGTGCCAGCAGCCTAGACCCTACAAGTGCCCTCCACTTT. This sequence joins TRBV6-1 and TRBJ1-6; D is unresolved. This CDR3 has 13 amino acids. V was shortened by 6 bases and J by 14 bases, with 17 bases between the two germline ends. In germline, CDR1 is MNHNS, CDR2 SASEGT.

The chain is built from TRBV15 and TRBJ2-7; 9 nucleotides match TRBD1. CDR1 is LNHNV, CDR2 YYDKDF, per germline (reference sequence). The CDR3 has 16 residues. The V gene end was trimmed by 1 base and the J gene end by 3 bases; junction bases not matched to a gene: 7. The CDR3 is CATSRGSPGQGYEQYF. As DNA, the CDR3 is TGTGCCACCAGCAGAGGGTCTCCGGGACAGGGCTACGAGCAGTACTTC.

As DNA, the CDR3 is TGTGCCTGGAGCCTAGGGGGCGACTATGGCTACACCTTC. This translates into CAWSLGGDYGYTF. The chain couples TRBV30 to TRBJ1-2, with 7 bases fitting TRBD1. The CDR3 runs 13 residues. Germline CDR1 and CDR2: GTSNPN and SVGIG (reference sequence). Trimming cost V 3 bases and J 3 bases; bases outside gene matches: 4.

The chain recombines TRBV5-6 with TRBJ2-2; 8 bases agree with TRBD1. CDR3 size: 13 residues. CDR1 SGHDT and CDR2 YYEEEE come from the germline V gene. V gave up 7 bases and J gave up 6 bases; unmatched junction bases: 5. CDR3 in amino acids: CASFLQGAGELFF. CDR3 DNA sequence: TGTGCCAGCTTCCTACAGGGGGCCGGGGAGCTGTTTTTT.

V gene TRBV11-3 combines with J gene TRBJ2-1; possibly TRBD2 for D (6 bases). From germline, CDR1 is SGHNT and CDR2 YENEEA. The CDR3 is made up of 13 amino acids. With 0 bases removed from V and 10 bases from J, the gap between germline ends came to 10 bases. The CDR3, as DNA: TGTGCCAGCAGCTTAGACGGGAGTAAAGAGCAGTTCTTC. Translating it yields CASSLDGSKEQFF.

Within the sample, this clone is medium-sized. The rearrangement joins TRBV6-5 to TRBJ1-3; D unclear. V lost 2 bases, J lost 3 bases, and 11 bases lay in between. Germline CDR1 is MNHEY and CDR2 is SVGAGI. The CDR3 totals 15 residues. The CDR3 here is CASSYGPINGNTIYF. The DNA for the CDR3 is TGTGCCAGCAGTTACGGACCGATCAATGGAAACACCATATATTTT.

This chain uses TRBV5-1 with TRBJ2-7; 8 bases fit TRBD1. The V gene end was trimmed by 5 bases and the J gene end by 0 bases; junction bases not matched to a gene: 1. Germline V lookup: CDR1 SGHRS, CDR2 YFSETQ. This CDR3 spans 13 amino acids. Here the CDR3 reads CASRQGDSYEQYF. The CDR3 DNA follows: TGCGCCAGCAGACAGGGGGACTCCTACGAGCAGTACTTC. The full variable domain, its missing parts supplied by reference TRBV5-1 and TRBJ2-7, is KAGVTQTPRYLIKTRGQQVTLSCSPISGHRSVSWYQQTPGQGLQFLFEYFSETQRNKGNFPGRFSGRQFSNSRSEMNVSTLELGDSALYLCASRQGDSYEQYFGPGTRLTVT.

CDR3 amino acids: CASTQGPFGDTQYF. CDR3 coding DNA: TGTGCCAGCACCCAGGGGCCCTTCGGAGATACGCAGTATTTT. V is TRBV11-2 and J is TRBJ2-3, with TRBD1 as a possible D gene (6 bases). The CDR3 is made up of 14 amino acids. Trimming took 7 bases from V and 5 from J, leaving 16 bases between them. The V gene's germline CDR1 is SGHAT and CDR2 FQNNGV.

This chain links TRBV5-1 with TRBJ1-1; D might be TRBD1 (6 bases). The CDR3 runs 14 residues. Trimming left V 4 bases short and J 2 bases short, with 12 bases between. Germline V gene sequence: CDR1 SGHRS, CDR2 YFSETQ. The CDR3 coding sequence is TGCGCCAGCAGCGCGGCGGGGGCTAACACTGAAGCTTTCTTT. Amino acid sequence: CASSAAGANTEAFF.

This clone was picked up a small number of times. The CDR3 protein is CAIRTDLGSTEAFF. The CDR3 nucleotides are TGTGCCATCAGGACAGACCTGGGGTCCACTGAAGCTTTCTTT. V and J are TRBV10-3 and TRBJ1-1, with D possibly matching TRBD1 (5 bases). V dropped 6 bases and J dropped 4 bases, with 15 bases sitting between them. The CDR3 is 14 residues long. CDR1 and CDR2 from the germline V gene are ENHRY and SYGVKD.

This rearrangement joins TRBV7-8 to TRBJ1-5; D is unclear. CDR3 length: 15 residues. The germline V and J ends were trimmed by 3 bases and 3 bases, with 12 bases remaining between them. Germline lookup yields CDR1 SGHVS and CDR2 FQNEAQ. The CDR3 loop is CASSFGLLINQPQHF. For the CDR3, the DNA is TGTGCCAGCAGCTTTGGACTCCTTATCAATCAGCCCCAGCATTTT.

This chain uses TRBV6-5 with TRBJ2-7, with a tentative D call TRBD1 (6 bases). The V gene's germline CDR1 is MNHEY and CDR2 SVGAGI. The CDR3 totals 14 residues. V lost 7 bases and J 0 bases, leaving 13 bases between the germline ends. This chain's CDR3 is CASTGQKSSYEQYF. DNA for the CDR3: TGTGCCAGCACCGGACAGAAAAGCTCCTACGAGCAGTACTTC.

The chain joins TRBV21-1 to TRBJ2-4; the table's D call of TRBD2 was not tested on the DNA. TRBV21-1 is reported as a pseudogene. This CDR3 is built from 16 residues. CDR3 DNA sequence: TGTGCCAGCAGAGTCAGTCGGAGTTTAGCCAAAAACATTCAGTACTTC. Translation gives CASRVSRSLAKNIQYF.